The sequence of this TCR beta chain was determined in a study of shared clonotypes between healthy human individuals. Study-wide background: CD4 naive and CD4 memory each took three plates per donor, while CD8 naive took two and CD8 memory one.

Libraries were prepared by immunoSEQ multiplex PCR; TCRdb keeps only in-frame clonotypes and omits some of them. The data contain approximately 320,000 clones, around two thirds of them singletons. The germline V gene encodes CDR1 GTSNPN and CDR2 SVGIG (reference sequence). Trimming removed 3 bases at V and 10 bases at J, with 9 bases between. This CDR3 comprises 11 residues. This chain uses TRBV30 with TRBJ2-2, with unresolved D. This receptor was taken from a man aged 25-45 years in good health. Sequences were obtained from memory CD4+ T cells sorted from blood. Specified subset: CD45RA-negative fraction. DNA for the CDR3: TGTGCCTGGAGCCAGCCGGCGGAGCTGTTTTTT. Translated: CAWSQPAELFF.